A selection of T cell receptor beta chains follows, all from one sample in a study of CD8+CD57+ T cells in acquired aplastic anemia. TCRdb re-called the reads with MiXCR, one entry per CDR3 protein. In the table there are 150,000 to 200,000 distinct CDR3 sequences, 40% to 50% of which are singletons. Sequenced sample: sorted CD4+, CD8+, or CD8+CD57+ T cells (not recorded which) from PBMCs. All receptors derive from a human donor with aplastic anemia. The CDR3 runs from the conserved cysteine through the conserved F or W. The D gene is left open where the match is weak. A row's size may be missing; if present it is once, few, many or a size class.

>TRBJ2-3|TRBD1|many|TRBV2
CASSRDRGSTDTQYF
TGTGCCAGCAGCCGGGACAGGGGATCAACAGATACGCAGTATTTT
>TRBJ1-3|NA|few|TRBV10-3
CASTPFGTLSGNTIYF
TGTGCCAGCACCCCATTCGGGACCCTCTCTGGAAACACCATATATTTT
>TRBJ2-3|NA|NA|TRBV15
CATSRQVMDTQYF
TGTGCCACCAGCAGACAGGTGATGGACACGCAGTATTTT
>TRBJ2-5|NA|few|TRBV7-9
CASQPRIVATQYF
TGTGCCAGCCAACCACGGATTGTAGCGACCCAGTACTTC
>TRBJ1-1|NA|NA|TRBV5-1
CASGTQGNTEAFF
TGCGCCAGCGGGACACAGGGGAACACTGAAGCTTTCTTT
>TRBJ1-2|NA|NA|TRBV24-1
CAARKGPAANYGYAF
TGTGCCGCCAGGAAAGGACCGGCGGCTAACTATGGCTACGCCTTC
>TRBJ2-7|TRBD2|NA|TRBV20-1
CSARGLAGGHEQYF
TGCAGTGCTAGAGGGCTAGCGGGAGGGCACGAGCAGTACTTC
>TRBJ1-1|TRBD1|NA|TRBV6-5
CASSYRGTGLAEAFF
TGTGCCAGCAGTTACAGAGGGACAGGGCTTGCTGAAGCTTTCTTT
>TRBJ1-4|NA|NA|TRBV6-4
CASSAGIGVNEKLFF
TGTGCCAGCAGTGCCGGAATTGGGGTTAATGAAAAACTGTTTTTT
>TRBJ1-6|NA|NA|TRBV24-1
CATSGDGNSPLHF
TGTGCCACCAGTGGGGACGGGAATTCACCCCTCCACTTT
>TRBJ2-3|NA|NA|TRBV20-1
CSLAGESTDTQYF
TGCAGTCTGGCCGGGGAAAGCACAGATACGCAGTATTTT
>TRBJ1-6|TRBD1|NA|TRBV7-2
CASSSTGDYNSPLHF
TGTGCCAGCAGCTCAACAGGGGACTATAATTCACCCCTCCACTTT
>TRBJ2-7|NA|NA|TRBV29-1
CSVSPGAGFGEQYF
TGCAGCGTCTCCCCGGGGGCGGGTTTTGGCGAGCAGTACTTC
>TRBJ2-7|NA|many|TRBV3-1
CASSHDSASQQYF
TGTGCCAGCAGCCACGACTCGGCGTCCCAGCAGTACTTC
>TRBJ2-2|TRBD1|many|TRBV19
CASWDRGDTGELFF
TGTGCCAGTTGGGACAGGGGGGACACCGGGGAGCTGTTTTTT
>TRBJ1-2|TRBD1|many|TRBV4-1
CASSQPTDRGRGYTF
TGCGCCAGCAGCCAACCTACCGACAGGGGAAGGGGCTACACCTTC
>TRBJ1-1|NA|NA|TRBV2
CASSDPGGPDTEAFF
TGTGCCAGCAGTGACCCGGGGGGGCCCGACACTGAAGCTTTCTTT
>TRBJ2-1|TRBD2|NA|TRBV24-1
CATSDRTSGAYNEQFF
TGTGCCACCAGTGACCGGACTAGCGGGGCATACAATGAGCAGTTCTTC
>TRBJ1-5|NA|many|TRBV9
CASSVGGGQADNQPQHF
TGTGCCAGCAGCGTAGGGGGGGGGCAGGCCGACAATCAGCCCCAGCATTTT
>TRBJ2-7|TRBD2|NA|TRBV6-7
CASSYRFESWTSELSYEQYF
TGTGCCAGCAGTTACCGGTTTGAATCATGGACTAGCGAGCTCAGCTACGAGCAGTACTTC
>TRBJ1-2|NA|many|TRBV2
CASDRTVDGYTF
TGTGCCAGCGACCGCACAGTAGATGGCTACACCTTC
>TRBJ2-3|TRBD2|many|TRBV19
CASSITSGARTDTQYF
TGTGCCAGTAGTATAACTAGCGGGGCCCGCACAGATACGCAGTATTTT
>TRBJ2-1|TRBD1|NA|TRBV24-1
CATSDLGQGARNEQFF
TGTGCCACCAGTGATTTGGGACAGGGGGCGAGGAATGAGCAGTTCTTC
>TRBJ1-1|TRBD1|many|TRBV5-5
CASSFGTGMNTEAFF
TGTGCCAGCAGCTTCGGGACAGGGATGAACACTGAAGCTTTCTTT
>TRBJ1-1|NA|NA|TRBV20-1
CSARDSGGLGAFF
TGCAGTGCTAGGGACAGTGGAGGTTTAGGAGCTTTCTTT
>TRBJ2-7|NA|NA|TRBV12-5
CASGLGWEQYF
TGTGCTAGTGGTTTGGGCTGGGAGCAGTACTTC
>TRBJ2-7|TRBD1|many|TRBV10-2
CASRGPGQGNEQYF
TGCGCCAGCAGGGGACCCGGACAGGGAAACGAGCAGTACTTC
>TRBJ2-7|NA|NA|TRBV20-1
CSARDQPFQYF
TGCAGTGCTAGAGATCAACCTTTTCAGTACTTC
>TRBJ1-5|NA|NA|TRBV10-1
CASSRGPNQPQHF
TGCGCCAGCAGCAGGGGTCCCAATCAGCCCCAGCATTTT
>TRBJ2-7|NA|many|TRBV7-2
CASTHHPGSGSYEQYF
TGTGCCAGCACCCATCACCCAGGGTCTGGGTCCTACGAGCAGTACTTC
>TRBJ2-2|NA|NA|TRBV9
CASSEGSAGTGELFF
TGTGCCAGCAGCGAGGGGTCGGCGGGGACCGGGGAGCTGTTTTTT
>TRBJ1-6|NA|many|TRBV5-8
CASSLSGSYNSPLHF
TGTGCCAGCAGCTTAAGCGGCTCCTATAATTCACCCCTCCACTTT
>TRBJ2-7|NA|NA|TRBV5-1
CASSLEATGLSYEQYF
TGCGCCAGCAGCTTGGAGGCTACGGGACTTAGTTACGAGCAGTACTTC
>TRBJ1-1|NA|many|TRBV3-1
CASSQGLHTEAFF
TGTGCCAGCAGCCAAGGTCTCCATACTGAAGCTTTCTTT
>TRBJ2-2|NA|NA|TRBV2
CASSGLRGTGELFF
TGTGCCAGCAGTGGGCTCAGGGGCACCGGGGAGCTGTTTTTT
>TRBJ1-1|NA|NA|TRBV12-3/TRBV12-4
CASRGPGGRGTEAFF
TGTGCCAGCAGGGGCCCGGGCGGGAGGGGTACTGAAGCTTTCTTT
>TRBJ1-5|NA|few|TRBV15
CATSREGVSNQPQHF
TGTGCCACCAGCAGAGAGGGCGTTAGCAATCAGCCCCAGCATTTT
>TRBJ2-1|NA|NA|TRBV15
CATSRGRVDEQFF
TGTGCCACCAGCAGGGGTAGGGTCGATGAGCAGTTCTTC
>TRBJ1-1|NA|many|TRBV12-3/TRBV12-4
CASRQTSGGSEAFF
TGTGCCAGCAGGCAAACCTCGGGGGGTTCTGAAGCTTTCTTT
>TRBJ2-5|NA|NA|TRBV2
CASAGGLQETQYF
TGTGCCAGCGCAGGCGGACTGCAAGAGACCCAGTACTTC
>TRBJ2-7|TRBD2|NA|TRBV15
CATSTGTSGSFVEQYF
TGTGCCACCAGCACCGGGACTAGCGGGAGTTTCGTCGAGCAGTACTTC
>TRBJ1-1|NA|NA|TRBV6-9
CASGWQGRNTEAFF
TGTGCCAGCGGATGGCAGGGAAGGAACACTGAAGCTTTCTTT
>TRBJ2-1|NA|many|TRBV20-1
CSAGGTVGLSSYNEQFF
TGCAGTGCCGGTGGGACTGTAGGACTAAGCTCCTACAATGAGCAGTTCTTC
>TRBJ2-7|NA|NA|TRBV2
CASSVGTSSYEQYF
TGTGCCAGCAGTGTAGGGACATCCTCCTACGAGCAGTACTTC
>TRBJ2-3|TRBD1|many|TRBV19
CASRVTGGRDTQYF
TGTGCCAGTAGGGTGACAGGGGGTCGAGATACGCAGTATTTT